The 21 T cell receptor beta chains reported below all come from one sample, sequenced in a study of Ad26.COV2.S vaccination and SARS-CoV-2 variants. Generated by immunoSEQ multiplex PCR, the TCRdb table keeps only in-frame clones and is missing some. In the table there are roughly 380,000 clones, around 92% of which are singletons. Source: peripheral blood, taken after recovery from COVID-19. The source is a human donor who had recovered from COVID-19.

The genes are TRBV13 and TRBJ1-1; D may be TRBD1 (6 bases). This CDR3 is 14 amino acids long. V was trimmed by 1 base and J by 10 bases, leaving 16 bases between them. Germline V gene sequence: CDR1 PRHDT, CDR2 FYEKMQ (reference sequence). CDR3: CASSLAVTGTSAFF. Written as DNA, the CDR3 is TGTGCCAGCAGCTTAGCTGTCACCGGGACATCAGCTTTCTTT.

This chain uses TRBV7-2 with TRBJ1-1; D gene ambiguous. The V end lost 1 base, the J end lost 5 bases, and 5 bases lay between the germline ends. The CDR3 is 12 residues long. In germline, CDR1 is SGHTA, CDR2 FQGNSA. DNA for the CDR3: TGTGCCAGCAGCTTAGACAGAACTGAAGCTTTCTTT. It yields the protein CASSLDRTEAFF.

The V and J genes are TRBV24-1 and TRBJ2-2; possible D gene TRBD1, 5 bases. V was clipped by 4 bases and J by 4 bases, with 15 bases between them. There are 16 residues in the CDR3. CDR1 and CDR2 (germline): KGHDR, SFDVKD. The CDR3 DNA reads TGTGCCACCAGTGACCCCGGCCAGGGTTTCACCGGGGAGCTGTTTTTT. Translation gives CATSDPGQGFTGELFF.

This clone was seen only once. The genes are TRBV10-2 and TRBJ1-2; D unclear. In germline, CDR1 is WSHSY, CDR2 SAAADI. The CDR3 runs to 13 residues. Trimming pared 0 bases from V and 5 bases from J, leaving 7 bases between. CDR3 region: CASSESGIYGYTF. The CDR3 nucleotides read TGCGCCAGCAGTGAGTCTGGGATTTATGGCTACACCTTC.

DNA for the CDR3: TGTGCCAGCAGCTTAATGACAGGTCCTAATGAAAAACTGTTTTTT. Amino acid sequence: CASSLMTGPNEKLFF. V is TRBV7-9 and J is TRBJ1-4, with D possibly being TRBD1 (6 bases). CDR3 length: 15 amino acids. Trimming took 2 bases from V and 3 from J, leaving 10 bases between them. Germline V gene sequence: CDR1 SEHNR, CDR2 FQNEAQ (reference sequence).

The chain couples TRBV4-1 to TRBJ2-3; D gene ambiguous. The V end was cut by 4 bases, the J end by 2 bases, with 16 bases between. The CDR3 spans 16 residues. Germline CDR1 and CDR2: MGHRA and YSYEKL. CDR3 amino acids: CASSRATHPPTDTQYF. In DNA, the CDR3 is TGCGCCAGCAGCCGGGCCACACATCCCCCCACAGATACGCAGTATTTT.

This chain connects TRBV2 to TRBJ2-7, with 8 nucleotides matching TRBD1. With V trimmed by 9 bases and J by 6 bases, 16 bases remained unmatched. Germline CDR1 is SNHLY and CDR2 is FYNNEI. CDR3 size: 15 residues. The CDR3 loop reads CASTSQGQGFGEQYF. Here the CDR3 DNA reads TGTGCCAGTACCTCCCAAGGACAGGGATTCGGCGAGCAGTACTTC.

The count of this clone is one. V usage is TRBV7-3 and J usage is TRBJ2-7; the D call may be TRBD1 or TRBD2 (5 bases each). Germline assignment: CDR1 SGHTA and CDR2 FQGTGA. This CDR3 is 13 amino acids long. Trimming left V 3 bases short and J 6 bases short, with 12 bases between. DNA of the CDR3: TGTGCCAGCAGCTTGCAAGGGACGAGCGAGCAGTACTTC. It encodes CASSLQGTSEQYF.

DNA for the CDR3: TGCGCCAGCACCGGGACAGGGAGCGGCTACACCTTC. Encoded protein: CASTGTGSGYTF. The V call is TRBV10-2, the J call TRBJ1-2, with 9 bases that match TRBD1. The CDR3 length is 12 residues. V lost 7 bases to trimming and J lost 8 bases; unmatched junction nucleotides: 5. The germline gives CDR1 WSHSY, CDR2 SAAADI.

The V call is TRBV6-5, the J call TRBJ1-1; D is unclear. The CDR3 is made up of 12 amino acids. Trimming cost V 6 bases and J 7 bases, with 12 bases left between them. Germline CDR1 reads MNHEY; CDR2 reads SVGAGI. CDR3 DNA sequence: TGTGCCAGCAGAGATCGCGTGGGTGAAGCTTTCTTT. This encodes CASRDRVGEAFF.

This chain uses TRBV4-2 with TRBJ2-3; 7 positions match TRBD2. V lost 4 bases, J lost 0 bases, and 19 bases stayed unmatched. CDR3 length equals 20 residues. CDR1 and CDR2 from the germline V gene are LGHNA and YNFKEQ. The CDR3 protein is CASSRGGRAGLDLSTDTQYF. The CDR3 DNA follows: TGTGCCAGCAGCCGAGGAGGCCGAGCGGGACTCGATTTGAGCACAGATACGCAGTATTTT.

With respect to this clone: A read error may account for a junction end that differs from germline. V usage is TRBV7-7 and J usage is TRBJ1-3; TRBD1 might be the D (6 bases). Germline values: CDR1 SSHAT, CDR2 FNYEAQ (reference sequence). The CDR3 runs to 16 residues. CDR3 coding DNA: TGTGCTAGCAGCCAAGCCGGGGGGCTCTCTGGAAACACCATATATTTT. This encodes CASSQAGGLSGNTIYF. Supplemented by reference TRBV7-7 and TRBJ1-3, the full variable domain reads GAGVSQSPRYKVTKRGQDVTLRCDPISSHATLYWYQQALGQGPEFLTYFNYEAQPDKSGLPSDRFSAERPEGSISTLTIQRTEQRDSAMYRCASSQAGGLSGNTIYFGEGSWLTVV.

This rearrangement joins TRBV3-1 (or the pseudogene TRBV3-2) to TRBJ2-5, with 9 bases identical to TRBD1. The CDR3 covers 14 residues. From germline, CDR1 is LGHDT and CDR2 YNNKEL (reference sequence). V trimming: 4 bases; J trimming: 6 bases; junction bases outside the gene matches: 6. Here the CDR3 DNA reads TGTGCCAGCAGCCGAGGGGACAGGGTAAAGACCCAGTACTTC. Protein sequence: CASSRGDRVKTQYF.

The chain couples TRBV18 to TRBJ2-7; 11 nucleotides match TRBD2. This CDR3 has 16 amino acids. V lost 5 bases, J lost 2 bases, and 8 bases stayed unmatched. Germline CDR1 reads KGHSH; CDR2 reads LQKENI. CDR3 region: CASSRPGTSGTYEQYF. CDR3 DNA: TGTGCCAGCTCAAGACCCGGGACTAGCGGAACCTACGAGCAGTACTTC.

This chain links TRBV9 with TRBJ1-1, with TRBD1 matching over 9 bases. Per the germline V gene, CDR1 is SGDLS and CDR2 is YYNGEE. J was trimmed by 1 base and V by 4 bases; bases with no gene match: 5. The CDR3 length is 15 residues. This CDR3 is CASSPWDRANTEAFF. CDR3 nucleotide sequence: TGTGCCAGCAGCCCCTGGGACAGGGCGAACACTGAAGCTTTCTTT.

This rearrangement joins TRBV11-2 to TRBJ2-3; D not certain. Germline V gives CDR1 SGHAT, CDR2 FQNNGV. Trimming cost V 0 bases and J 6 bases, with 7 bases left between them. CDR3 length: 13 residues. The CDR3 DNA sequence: TGTGCCAGCAGCTTAGAGGGCTGGGATACGCAGTATTTT. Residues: CASSLEGWDTQYF. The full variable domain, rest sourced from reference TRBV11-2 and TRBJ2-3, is EAGVAQSPRYKIIEKRQSVAFWCNPISGHATLYWYQQILGQGPKLLIQFQNNGVVDDSQLPKDRFSAERLKGVDSTLKIQPAKLEDSAVYLCASSLEGWDTQYFGPGTRLTVL.

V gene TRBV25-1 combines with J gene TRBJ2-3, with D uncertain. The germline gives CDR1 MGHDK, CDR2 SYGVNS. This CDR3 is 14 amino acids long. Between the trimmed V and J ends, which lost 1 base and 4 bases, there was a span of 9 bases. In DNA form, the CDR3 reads TGTGCCAGCAGTGAATTTAAGGGCCCAGATACGCAGTATTTT. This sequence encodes CASSEFKGPDTQYF. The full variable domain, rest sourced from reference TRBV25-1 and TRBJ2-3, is EADIYQTPRYLVIGTGKKITLECSQTMGHDKMYWYQQDPGMELHLIHYSYGVNSTEKGDLSSESTVSRIRTEHFPLTLESARPSHTSQYLCASSEFKGPDTQYFGPGTRLTVL.

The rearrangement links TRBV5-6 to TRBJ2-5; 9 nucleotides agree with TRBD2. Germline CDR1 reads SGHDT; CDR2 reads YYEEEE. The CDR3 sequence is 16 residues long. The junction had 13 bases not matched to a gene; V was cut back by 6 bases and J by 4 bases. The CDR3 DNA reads TGTGCCAGCATTCGCTTGGGCGGGGGGGCCCTAGAGACCCAGTACTTC. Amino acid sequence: CASIRLGGGALETQYF. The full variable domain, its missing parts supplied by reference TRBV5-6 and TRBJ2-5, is DAGVTQSPTHLIKTRGQQVTLRCSPKSGHDTVSWYQQALGQGPQFIFQYYEEEERQRGNFPDRFSGHQFPNYSSELNVNALLLGDSALYLCASIRLGGGALETQYFGPGTRLLVL.

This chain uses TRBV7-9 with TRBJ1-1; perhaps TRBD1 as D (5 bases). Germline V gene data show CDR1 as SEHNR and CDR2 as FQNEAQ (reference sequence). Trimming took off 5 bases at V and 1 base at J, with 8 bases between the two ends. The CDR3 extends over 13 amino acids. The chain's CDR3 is CASSPDKNTEAFF. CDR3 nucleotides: TGTGCCAGCAGCCCGGACAAGAACACTGAAGCTTTCTTT.

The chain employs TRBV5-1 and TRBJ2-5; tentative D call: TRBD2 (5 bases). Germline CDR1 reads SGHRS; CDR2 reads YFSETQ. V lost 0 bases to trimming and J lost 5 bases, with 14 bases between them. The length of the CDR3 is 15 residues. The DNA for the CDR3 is TGCGCCAGCAGCTTGGCCATGGGGTCGGGGGAGACCCAGTACTTC. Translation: CASSLAMGSGETQYF. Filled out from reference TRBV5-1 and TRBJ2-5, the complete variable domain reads KAGVTQTPRYLIKTRGQQVTLSCSPISGHRSVSWYQQTPGQGLQFLFEYFSETQRNKGNFPGRFSGRQFSNSRSEMNVSTLELGDSALYLCASSLAMGSGETQYFGPGTRLLVL.

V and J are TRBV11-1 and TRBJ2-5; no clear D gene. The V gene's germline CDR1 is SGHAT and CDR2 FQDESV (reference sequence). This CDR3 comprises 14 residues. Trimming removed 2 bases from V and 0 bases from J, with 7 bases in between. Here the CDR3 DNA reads TGTGCCAGCAGCTTACTTCCGTACCAAGAGACCCAGTACTTC. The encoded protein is CASSLLPYQETQYF.